The entry below gives a single T cell receptor beta chain sequence along with its context. Its antigen is not known. Losses at the gene ends were 1 base for V and 10 bases for J; bases not matched to a gene: 8. This CDR3 region has 16 residues. Germline assignment: CDR1 LNHNV and CDR2 YYDKDF (reference sequence). Vbeta (60) and Jbeta (13) primers were used in the PCR. Per the study methods: Approximately 9.9 million of about 88 million unique TCR beta chains were shared, per a later count. The protocol was immunoSEQ multiplex PCR, while the TCRdb copy is restricted to in-frame clones and leaves out a portion. The DNA was the basis for D and trimming; V, J and clone size are from that table. Of 100,000 to 150,000 clones in the sample, over 80% were seen once. This entry belongs to a study of cytomegalovirus exposure and HLA in healthy donors. Whole-study results and caveats: An analysis done earlier found most TCR beta V segments productive about 87% or about 30% of the time.

Healthy bone marrow donors made up the donor group. Source material: PBMCs. The origin of this receptor is a man aged 18 to 29 in good health and CMV-seropositive. The rearrangement joins TRBV15 to TRBJ1-6; 9 bases line up with TRBD1. Here the CDR3 reads CATSRVPGQGASPLHF. CDR3 DNA: TGTGCCACCAGCAGAGTACCGGGACAGGGTGCATCACCCCTCCACTTT.